This TCR beta chain was sequenced in a study of blood T cell repertoires in COVID-19. The table came from immunoSEQ multiplex PCR; TCRdb's copy has only in-frame clones and leaves some out. Of some 220,000 clones in the sample, about 81% are singletons; the top ten hold less than 6%. V lost 2 bases and J lost 2; bases outside the gene matches: 1. CDR3 size: 15 residues. CDR1 and CDR2 (germline): MNHEY, SVGEGT. The chain combines TRBV6-2 or TRBV6-3 with TRBJ2-2; 8 nucleotides align to TRBD1. The sequence was collected from a woman aged 70 to 79 with COVID-19, enrolled during active disease. Specimen: peripheral blood. The DNA of the CDR3 is TGTGCCAGCAGTTACGGGACAGGAAACACCGGGGAGCTGTTTTTT. Its protein product is CASSYGTGNTGELFF.